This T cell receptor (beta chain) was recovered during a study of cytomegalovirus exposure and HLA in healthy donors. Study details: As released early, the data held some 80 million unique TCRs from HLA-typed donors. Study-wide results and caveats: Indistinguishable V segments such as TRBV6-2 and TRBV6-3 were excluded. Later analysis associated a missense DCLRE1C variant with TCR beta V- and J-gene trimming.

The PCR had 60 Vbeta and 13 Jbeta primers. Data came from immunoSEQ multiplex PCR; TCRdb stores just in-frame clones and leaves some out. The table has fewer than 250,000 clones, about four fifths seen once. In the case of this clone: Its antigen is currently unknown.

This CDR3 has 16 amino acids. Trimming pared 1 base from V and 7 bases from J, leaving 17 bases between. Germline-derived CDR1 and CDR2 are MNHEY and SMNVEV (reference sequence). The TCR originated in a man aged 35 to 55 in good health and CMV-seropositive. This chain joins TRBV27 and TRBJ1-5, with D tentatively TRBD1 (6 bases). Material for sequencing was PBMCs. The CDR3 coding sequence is TGTGCCAGCAGTTTATGGTCTGGGGGCCGGGAACAGCCCCAGCATTTT. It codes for CASSLWSGGREQPQHF.